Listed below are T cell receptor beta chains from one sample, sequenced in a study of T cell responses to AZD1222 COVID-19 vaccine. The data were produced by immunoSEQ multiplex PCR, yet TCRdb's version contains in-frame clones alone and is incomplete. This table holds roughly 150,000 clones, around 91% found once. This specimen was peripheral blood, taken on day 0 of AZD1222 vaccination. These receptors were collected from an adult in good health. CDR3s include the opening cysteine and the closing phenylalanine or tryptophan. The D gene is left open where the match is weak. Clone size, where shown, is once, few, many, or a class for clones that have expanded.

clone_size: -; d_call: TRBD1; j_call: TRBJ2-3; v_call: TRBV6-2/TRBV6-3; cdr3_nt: TGTGCCAGCAGTTTCCCCGGGACAGTAAGCACAGATACGCAGTATTTT; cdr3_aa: CASSFPGTVSTDTQYF
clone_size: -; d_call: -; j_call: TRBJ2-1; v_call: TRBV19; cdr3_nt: TGTGCCAGTACCGACACTAGCTCCTACAATGAGCAGTTCTTC; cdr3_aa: CASTDTSSYNEQFF
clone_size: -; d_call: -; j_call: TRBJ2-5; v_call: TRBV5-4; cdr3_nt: TGTGCCAGCAGCTTAGGACAGCTCCAAGAGACCCAGTACTTC; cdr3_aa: CASSLGQLQETQYF
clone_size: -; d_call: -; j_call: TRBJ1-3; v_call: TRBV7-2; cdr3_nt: TGTGCCAGCAGCTTAAAAGTTGGACAGCTGCCTGGAAACACCATATATTTT; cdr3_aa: CASSLKVGQLPGNTIYF
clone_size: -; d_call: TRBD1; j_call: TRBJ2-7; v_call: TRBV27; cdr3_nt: TGTGCCAGCAGTTGGGGACAGGGGCCCTCCTACGAGCAGTACTTC; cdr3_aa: CASSWGQGPSYEQYF
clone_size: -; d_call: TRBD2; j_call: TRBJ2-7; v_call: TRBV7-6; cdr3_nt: TGTGCCAGCAGCTTACTAGCGGGAGGACCTACGCGGGAGCAGTACTTC; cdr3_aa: CASSLLAGGPTREQYF
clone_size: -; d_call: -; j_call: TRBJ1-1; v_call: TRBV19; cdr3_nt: TGTGCCAGTAGTATGGCTCATTCGGGAGGGAACACTGAAGCTTTCTTT; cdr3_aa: CASSMAHSGGNTEAFF
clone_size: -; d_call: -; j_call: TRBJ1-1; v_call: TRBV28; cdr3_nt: TGTGCCAGCAGTCCTCGTATGAGGACGTGGAACACTGAAGCTTTCTTT; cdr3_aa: CASSPRMRTWNTEAFF
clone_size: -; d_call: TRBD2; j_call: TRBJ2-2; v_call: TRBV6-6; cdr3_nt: TGTGCCAGCATCCAGACTAGCGGGTTCACCGGGGAGCTGTTTTTT; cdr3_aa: CASIQTSGFTGELFF
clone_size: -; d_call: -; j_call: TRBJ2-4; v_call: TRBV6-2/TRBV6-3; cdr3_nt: TGTGCCAGCAGTGATAGCGCGTTAAAAAACATTCAGTACTTC; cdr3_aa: CASSDSALKNIQYF
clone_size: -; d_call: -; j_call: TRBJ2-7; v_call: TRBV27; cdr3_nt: TGTGCCAGCAGTTTTTTCCAGGGCCCCTCCTACGAGCAGTACTTC; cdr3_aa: CASSFFQGPSYEQYF
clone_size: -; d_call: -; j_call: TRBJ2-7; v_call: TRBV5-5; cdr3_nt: TGTGCCAGCAGCTTGTTGGAAGGGAACGAGCAGTACTTC; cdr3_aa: CASSLLEGNEQYF
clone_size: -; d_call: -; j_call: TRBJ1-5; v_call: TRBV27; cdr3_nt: TGTGCCAGCAGTTTATACGCCTCCCGGCTGGATCAGCCCCAGCATTTT; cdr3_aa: CASSLYASRLDQPQHF
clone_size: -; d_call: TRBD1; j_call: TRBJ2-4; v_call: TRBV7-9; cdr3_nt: TGTGCCAGCAGCACCGGAATCGGGACAGGGGACGAAACGTATATAGCCAAAAACATTCAGTACTTC; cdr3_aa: CASSTGIGTGDETYIAKNIQYF
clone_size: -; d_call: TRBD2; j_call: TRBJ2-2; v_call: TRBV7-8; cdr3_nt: TGTGCCAGCAGCTTTAATTTATATGGGACTACTCCTACCGGGGAGCTGTTTTTT; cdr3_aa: CASSFNLYGTTPTGELFF
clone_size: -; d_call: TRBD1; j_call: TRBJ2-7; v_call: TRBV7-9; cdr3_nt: TGTGCCAGCAGCCCAGGCCCCCACGATAGCCGGGACAGTAGGCAGCAGTACTTC; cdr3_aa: CASSPGPHDSRDSRQQYF
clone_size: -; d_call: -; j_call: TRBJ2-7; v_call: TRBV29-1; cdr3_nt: TGCAGCGTGGAAGGCGCAGGGCGCGACTACGAGCAGTACTTC; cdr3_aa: CSVEGAGRDYEQYF
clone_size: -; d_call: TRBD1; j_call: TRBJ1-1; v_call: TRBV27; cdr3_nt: TGTGCCAGCAGTGCCGACAGGGCGAACACTGAAGCTTTCTTT; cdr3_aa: CASSADRANTEAFF
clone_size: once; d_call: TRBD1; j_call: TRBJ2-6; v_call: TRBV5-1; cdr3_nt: TGCGCCAGCATGCGGACAGGGAGCTCTGGGGCCAACGTCCTGACTTTC; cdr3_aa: CASMRTGSSGANVLTF
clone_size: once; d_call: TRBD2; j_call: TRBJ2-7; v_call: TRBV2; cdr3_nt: TGTGCCAGCAGTTTTAGCGGGAGCCCGAGGGAGCAGTACTTC; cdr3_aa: CASSFSGSPREQYF
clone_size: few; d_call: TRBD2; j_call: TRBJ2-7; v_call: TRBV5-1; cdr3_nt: TGCGCCAGCAGCGCCCTAGCGGGAGCAGGCTACGAGCAGTACTTC; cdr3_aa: CASSALAGAGYEQYF
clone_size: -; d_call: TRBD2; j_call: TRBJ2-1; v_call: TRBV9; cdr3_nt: TGTGCCAGCAGCGTCAATCCCGGGACTATACTCTACAATGAGCAGTTCTTC; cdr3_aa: CASSVNPGTILYNEQFF
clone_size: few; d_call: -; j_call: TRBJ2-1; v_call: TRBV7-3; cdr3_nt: TGTGCCAGCAGCCCCCGAGCGGCTGGATTTTCCTACAATGAGCAGTTCTTC; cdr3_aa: CASSPRAAGFSYNEQFF
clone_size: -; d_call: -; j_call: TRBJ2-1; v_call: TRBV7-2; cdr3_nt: TGTGCCAGCAGCATCACCCGTACCGGGAGCGGGCAGTTCTTC; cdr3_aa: CASSITRTGSGQFF
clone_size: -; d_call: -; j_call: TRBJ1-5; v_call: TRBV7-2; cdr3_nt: TGTGCCAGCAGCCCCGACAGCTATCAGCCCCAGCATTTT; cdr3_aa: CASSPDSYQPQHF
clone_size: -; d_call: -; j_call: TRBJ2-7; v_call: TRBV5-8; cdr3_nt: TGTGCCAGCAGCTTAAATACCGCGACCGTCGAAACCTACGAGCAGTACTTC; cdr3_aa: CASSLNTATVETYEQYF
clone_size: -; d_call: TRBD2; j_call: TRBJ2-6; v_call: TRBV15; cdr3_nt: TGTGCCACCAGCCCAGCGGGAGTTGAGGCCAACGTCCTGACTTTC; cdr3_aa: CATSPAGVEANVLTF
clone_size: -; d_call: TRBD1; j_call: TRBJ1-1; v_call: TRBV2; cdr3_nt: TGTGCCAGGCGACAGGGTTCAAACACTGAAGCTTTCTTT; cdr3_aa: CARRQGSNTEAFF
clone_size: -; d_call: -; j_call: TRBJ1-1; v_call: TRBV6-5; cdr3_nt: TGTGCCAGCAGTTACTCTACCTTCACAGAGGAAGCTTTCTTT; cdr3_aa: CASSYSTFTEEAFF
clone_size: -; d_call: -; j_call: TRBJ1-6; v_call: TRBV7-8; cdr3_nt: TGTGCCAGCAGCTTAGCCCTGCGGAATTCACCCCTCCACTTT; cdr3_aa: CASSLALRNSPLHF
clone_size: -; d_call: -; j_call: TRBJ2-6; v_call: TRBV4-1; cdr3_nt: TGCGCCAGCAGCCAAGCGACGGGCCCTATGAGCTCTGGGGCCAACGTCCTGACTTTC; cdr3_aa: CASSQATGPMSSGANVLTF
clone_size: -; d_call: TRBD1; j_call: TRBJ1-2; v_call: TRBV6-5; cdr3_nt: TGTGCCAGCAGTTACTCCGGACAGGGGGCGGGTGGCTACACCTTC; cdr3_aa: CASSYSGQGAGGYTF
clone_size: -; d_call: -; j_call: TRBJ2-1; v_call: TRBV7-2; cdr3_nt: TGTGCCAGCAGCTTAATAGCGGACGACAATGAGCAGTTCTTC; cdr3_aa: CASSLIADDNEQFF
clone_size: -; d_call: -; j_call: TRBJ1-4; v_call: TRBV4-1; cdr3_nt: TGCGCCAGCAGCCAAGGATCCTCTCGGCCTAATGAAAAACTGTTTTTT; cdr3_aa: CASSQGSSRPNEKLFF
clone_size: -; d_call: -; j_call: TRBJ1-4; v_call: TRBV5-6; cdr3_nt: TGTGCCAGCAGTCCTAATAGGGAAAAACTGTTTTTT; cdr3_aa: CASSPNREKLFF
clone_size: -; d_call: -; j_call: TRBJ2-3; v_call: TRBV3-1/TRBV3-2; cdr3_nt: TGTGCCAGCAGCCTCGGGAAAGGGACGGGGGGCACAGATACGCAGTATTTT; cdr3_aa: CASSLGKGTGGTDTQYF
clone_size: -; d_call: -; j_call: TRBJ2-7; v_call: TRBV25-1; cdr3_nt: TGTGCCAGCAGTGAGGCAGGGCCCCTCGTCTTCTCCGAGCAGTACTTC; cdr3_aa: CASSEAGPLVFSEQYF
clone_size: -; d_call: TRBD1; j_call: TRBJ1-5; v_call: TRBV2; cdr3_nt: TGTGCCAGCAGGGGAGGGAGGACAGGAGGTTTCGTCCAGCCCCAGCATTTT; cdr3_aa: CASRGGRTGGFVQPQHF
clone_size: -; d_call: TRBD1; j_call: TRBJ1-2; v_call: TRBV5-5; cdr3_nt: TGTGCCAGCAGCTTGGGATCAGGGGGTGGCTACACCTTC; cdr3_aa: CASSLGSGGGYTF
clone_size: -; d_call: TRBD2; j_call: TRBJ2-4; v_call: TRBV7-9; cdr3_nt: TGTGCCAGCAGCCCCGGACTAGCGATAGCCAAAAACATTCAGTACTTC; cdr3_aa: CASSPGLAIAKNIQYF
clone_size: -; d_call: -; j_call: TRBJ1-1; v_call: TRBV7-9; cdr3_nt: TGTGCCAGCAGCTTAGGGCAGGTGAACACTGAAGCTTTCTTT; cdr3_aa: CASSLGQVNTEAFF
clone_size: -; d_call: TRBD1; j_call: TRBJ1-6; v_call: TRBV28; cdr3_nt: TGTGCCAGCAGTTTTCGAGACAGGGATAATTCACCCCTCCACTTT; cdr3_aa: CASSFRDRDNSPLHF
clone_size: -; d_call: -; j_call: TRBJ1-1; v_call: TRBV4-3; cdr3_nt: TGCGCCAGCAGCCAAGACCGGGTGCTGAACACTGAAGCTTTCTTT; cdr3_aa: CASSQDRVLNTEAFF
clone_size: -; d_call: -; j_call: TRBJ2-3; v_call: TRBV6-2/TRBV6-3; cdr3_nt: TGTGCCAGCAGTTACTCGGGGCGGAAGGTGGATACGCAGTATTTT; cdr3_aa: CASSYSGRKVDTQYF
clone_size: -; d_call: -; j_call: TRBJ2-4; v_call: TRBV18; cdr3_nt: TGTGCCAGCTCACCACCGTCCCTAGCCAAAAACATTCAGTACTTC; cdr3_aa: CASSPPSLAKNIQYF
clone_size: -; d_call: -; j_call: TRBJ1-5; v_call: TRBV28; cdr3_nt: TGTGCCAGCAGTTTACTAGAGAACCTCAATCAGCCCCAGCATTTT; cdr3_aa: CASSLLENLNQPQHF
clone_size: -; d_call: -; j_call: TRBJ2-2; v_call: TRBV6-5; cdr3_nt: TGTGCCAGCAGTTACTCGGGACAAAACACCGGGGAGCTGTTTTTT; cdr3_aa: CASSYSGQNTGELFF
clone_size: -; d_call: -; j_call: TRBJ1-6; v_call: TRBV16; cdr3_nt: TGTGCCAGCAGCCCCAACAGGGAACCCCTCCACTTT; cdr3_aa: CASSPNREPLHF
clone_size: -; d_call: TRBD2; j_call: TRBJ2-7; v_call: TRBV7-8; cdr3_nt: TGTGCCAGCAGCCCCTGGACTAGCGGGAGGGCCAACGAGCAGTACTTC; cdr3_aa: CASSPWTSGRANEQYF
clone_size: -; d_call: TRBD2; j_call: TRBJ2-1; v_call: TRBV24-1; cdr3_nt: TGTGCCACCAGTGAAAATCCGGGACTAGCGGACTACAATGAGCAGTTCTTC; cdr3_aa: CATSENPGLADYNEQFF
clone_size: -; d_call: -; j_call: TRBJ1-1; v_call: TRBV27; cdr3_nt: TGTGCCAGCAGTTTAACCGGGACAACAAGGGGCACTGAAGCTTTCTTT; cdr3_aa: CASSLTGTTRGTEAFF
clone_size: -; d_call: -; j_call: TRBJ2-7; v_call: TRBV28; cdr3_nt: TGTGCCAGCAGTTTTTGGGGACAAGGGTTTGGACTTATGGGTGAGCAGTACTTC; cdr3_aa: CASSFWGQGFGLMGEQYF
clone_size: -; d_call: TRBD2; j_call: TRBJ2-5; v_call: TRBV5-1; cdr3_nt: TGCGCCAGCAGCTTCTCCGGGACTACCCAAGAGACCCAGTACTTC; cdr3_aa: CASSFSGTTQETQYF
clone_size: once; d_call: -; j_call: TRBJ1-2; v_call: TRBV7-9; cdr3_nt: TGTGCCAGCAGCTTAGAGACAGACTATGGCTACACCTTC; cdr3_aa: CASSLETDYGYTF